These 15 T cell receptor beta chains share one sample of origin, sequenced in a study of shared clonotypes between healthy human individuals. Sequencing was performed with immunoSEQ multiplex PCR; in TCRdb, only in-frame clones are kept and a portion is missing. Here the sample spans roughly 760,000 clones, around 72% being singletons. Sequencing was done on a sample of memory CD4+ T cells sorted from blood. The subset: CD45RA-negative fraction. These receptors all stem from a woman younger than 45 in good health.

This clone turned up a few times. This chain connects TRBV11-3 to TRBJ2-1, with 12 bases fitting TRBD2. With 8 bases clipped from V and 7 bases from J, the junction kept 12 bases outside the gene matches. This CDR3 has 16 amino acids. Germline V gene data show CDR1 as SGHNT and CDR2 as YENEEA. As DNA, the CDR3 is TGTGCCAGCGCACAAAACCCCCTAGCGGGAGGGAATGAGCAGTTCTTC. Translating gives CASAQNPLAGGNEQFF.

This chain connects TRBV7-9 to TRBJ2-1; D ambiguous. The V gene's germline CDR1 is SEHNR and CDR2 FQNEAQ (reference sequence). V dropped 5 bases and J dropped 4 bases, with 12 bases sitting between them. There are 14 residues in the CDR3. Here the CDR3 reads CASSHQRNYNEQFF. In DNA form, the CDR3 reads TGTGCCAGCAGCCACCAACGGAATTACAATGAGCAGTTCTTC.

J is TRBJ1-1 and V is TRBV5-6; D call uncertain. V was trimmed by 3 bases and J by 2 bases, leaving 8 bases between them. The V gene's germline CDR1 is SGHDT and CDR2 YYEEEE. The CDR3 loop spans 13 amino acids. The CDR3 coding sequence is TGTGCCAGCAGCTCAGATCTAAACACTGAAGCTTTCTTT. As protein: CASSSDLNTEAFF. Using reference TRBV5-6 and TRBJ1-1 for the parts outside the CDR3, the full variable domain is DAGVTQSPTHLIKTRGQQVTLRCSPKSGHDTVSWYQQALGQGPQFIFQYYEEEERQRGNFPDRFSGHQFPNYSSELNVNALLLGDSALYLCASSSDLNTEAFFGQGTRLTVV.

The chain employs TRBV6-6 and TRBJ1-5, with 7 bases fitting TRBD1. V shed 1 base and J 5 bases; nucleotides not matched to a gene: 2. CDR1 is MNHNY and CDR2 is SVGAGI in the germline V gene (reference sequence). The CDR3 covers 14 residues. CDR3 sequence (DNA): TGTGCCAGCAGTTACTGGGACAGAGATCAGCCCCAGCATTTT. Translating gives CASSYWDRDQPQHF.

The CDR3 loop reads CASRREGGSTNYGYTF. DNA of the CDR3: TGTGCCAGCAGGCGCGAAGGGGGTTCTACTAACTATGGCTACACCTTC. J is TRBJ1-2 and V is TRBV27; possible D gene TRBD1, 6 bases. Trimming left V 6 bases short and J 0 bases short, with 17 bases between. Germline lookup yields CDR1 MNHEY and CDR2 SMNVEV (reference sequence). The CDR3 is 16 residues long.

This chain connects TRBV4-2 to TRBJ1-2; D possibly corresponds to TRBD1 (5 bases). This CDR3 is 12 amino acids long. The germline V gene has CDR1 LGHNA and CDR2 YNFKEQ. V was trimmed by 5 bases and J by 7 bases, leaving 11 bases between them. The CDR3 reads CASSLRTTGYTF. The CDR3 DNA reads as TGTGCCAGCAGCTTGAGGACAACTGGCTACACCTTC.

The chain links TRBV19 to TRBJ2-7; D may correspond to TRBD1 or TRBD2 (5 bases each). This CDR3 contains 17 residues. V was shortened by 6 bases and J by 2 bases, with 23 bases between the two germline ends. CDR1 and CDR2 (germline): LNHDA, SQIVND (reference sequence). In nucleotides, the CDR3 is TGTGCCAGTAGAGAGACGCACGGGACCCTGACCCCCTACGAGCAGTACTTC. This sequence encodes CASRETHGTLTPYEQYF. The whole variable domain, filled in from reference TRBV19 and TRBJ2-7, reads DGGITQSPKYLFRKEGQNVTLSCEQNLNHDAMYWYRQDPGQGLRLIYYSQIVNDFQKGDIAEGYSVSREKKESFPLTVTSAQKNPTAFYLCASRETHGTLTPYEQYFGPGTRLTVT.

Remarks on this clone: The CDR3 does not close with the conserved phenylalanine or tryptophan, likely indicating a read error. It is unclear where the CDR3 begins or ends on the DNA, so no DNA is shown, and the CDR3 is as TCRdb lists it. This chain connects TRBV27 to TRBJ2-7. The CDR3 region is 8 residues in length, termini included. CDR1 and CDR2 (germline): MNHEY, SMNVEV (reference sequence). This CDR3 reads CASSFCPT.

The CDR3 reads CASSEGQGHVGTGELFF. CDR3 nucleotide sequence: TGTGCCAGCAGCGAGGGACAGGGCCACGTTGGCACCGGGGAGCTGTTTTTT. The V call is TRBV11-2, the J call TRBJ2-2; 9 bases align to TRBD1. The CDR3 covers 17 residues. Germline-derived CDR1 and CDR2 are SGHAT and FQNNGV. Trimming at V came to 5 bases and at J to 4 bases, leaving 11 bases not matched to a gene.

V and J are TRBV6-6 and TRBJ2-2; 7 bases match TRBD2. CDR1 MNHNY and CDR2 SVGAGI come from the germline V gene (reference sequence). Trimming cost V 6 bases and J 0 bases; bases outside gene matches: 4. The CDR3 sequence is 15 residues long. In DNA form, the CDR3 reads TGTGCCAGCAGATCTAGCGGAACGAACACCGGGGAGCTGTTTTTT. This encodes CASRSSGTNTGELFF.

This chain joins TRBV11-2 and TRBJ2-7; 10 positions agree with TRBD2. Germline CDR1 is SGHAT and CDR2 is FQNNGV. V lost 5 bases, J lost 5 bases, and 9 bases stayed unmatched. The CDR3 sequence is 15 residues long. The CDR3 bases are TGTGCCAGCAGCCCATCTAGCGGGAGTTGGAACGAGCAGTACTTC. Translated: CASSPSSGSWNEQYF.

The chain carries TRBV29-1 and TRBJ2-7; D gene ambiguous. V lost 4 bases to trimming and J lost 3 bases, with 7 bases between them. Per the germline V gene, CDR1 is SQVTM and CDR2 is ANQGSEA. This CDR3 has 11 amino acids. The CDR3 is CSVGEIYEQYF. CDR3 nucleotide sequence: TGCAGCGTTGGGGAAATCTACGAGCAGTACTTC.

Points on this clone: At the DNA level, this CDR3 is encoded by other sequences in the same sample as well. The rearrangement uses TRBV18 and TRBJ1-4; D unresolved. The CDR3 consists of 12 residues. Germline lookup yields CDR1 KGHSH and CDR2 LQKENI. Deletions cut 4 bases from V and 7 bases from J, with 7 bases between. CDR3 protein: CASSRDTEKLFF. CDR3 coding DNA: TGTGCCAGCTCACGCGACACTGAAAAACTGTTTTTT.

V usage is TRBV5-1 and J usage is TRBJ2-3; perhaps TRBD1 as D (5 bases). Between the trimmed V and J ends, which lost 3 bases and 5 bases, there was a span of 7 bases. Germline CDR1 is SGHRS and CDR2 is YFSETQ. The CDR3 consists of 12 residues. The CDR3 is CASSSTGDTQYF. CDR3 DNA sequence: TGCGCCAGCAGCTCTACAGGAGATACGCAGTATTTT.

The chain recombines TRBV6-6 with TRBJ1-4, with a tentative D call TRBD1 (5 bases). The CDR3 runs 16 residues. The V end was cut by 7 bases, the J end by 3 bases, with 18 bases between. Per germline, CDR1 MNHNY and CDR2 SVGAGI (reference sequence). CDR3 bases: TGTGCCAGCACCCTCGAAGCGGGGCAGTCTAATGAAAAACTGTTTTTT. Amino acids: CASTLEAGQSNEKLFF.